A single sample is the source of the 12 T cell receptor beta chains below, sequenced in a study of blood T cells in healthy people across ages. The authors ran a second PCR of roughly 6 to 12 cycles using a sample-barcoded 5' primer and a J-beta primer mix. TCRdb redid the calling of the 5' RACE reads with MiXCR, one entry per CDR3 protein. The data hold about 780,000 distinct CDR3 sequences, with 35% to 50% observed a single time. The source material was blood. The receptors originated from a man older than 75 in good health.

This chain links TRBV7-2 with TRBJ2-3, with 7 bases matching TRBD2. The length of the CDR3 is 14 residues. V shed 1 base and J 8 bases; nucleotides not matched to a gene: 6. Germline-derived CDR1 and CDR2 are SGHTA and FQGNSA. The CDR3 reads CASSLGPASGTQYF. The CDR3 DNA reads TGTGCCAGCAGCTTAGGTCCCGCTAGCGGTACGCAGTATTTT. Together with reference TRBV7-2 and TRBJ2-3, the CDR3 gives the full variable domain: GAGVSQSPSNKVTEKGKDVELRCDPISGHTALYWYRQSLGQGLEFLIYFQGNSAPDKSGLPSDRFSAERTGGSVSTLTIQRTQQEDSAVYLCASSLGPASGTQYFGPGTRLTVL.

V usage is TRBV6-1 and J usage is TRBJ2-1; D perhaps matches TRBD1 (5 bases). The CDR3 length is 13 residues. Trimming removed 4 bases from V and 9 bases from J, with 13 bases in between. CDR1 and CDR2 (germline): MNHNS, SASEGT. CDR3 nucleotides: TGTGCCAGCAGTGTCCGACAGAGAGGTGAGCAGTTCTTC. It translates to CASSVRQRGEQFF.

V is TRBV7-2 and J is TRBJ2-5; unclear D gene. CDR1 SGHTA and CDR2 FQGNSA come from the germline V gene. Deletions cut 4 bases from V and 5 bases from J, with 14 bases between. The CDR3 sequence is 14 residues long. DNA for the CDR3: TGTGCCAGCAGCTCCCCGGGTAGCTGGGAGACCCAGTACTTC. Amino acids: CASSSPGSWETQYF.

The V gene is TRBV4-2, the J gene TRBJ2-3; 7 bases match TRBD2. V lost 0 bases to trimming and J lost 2 bases; unmatched junction nucleotides: 14. The CDR3 covers 19 residues. The germline V gene encodes CDR1 LGHNA and CDR2 YNFKEQ. The CDR3 region is CASSQDYRLASGYTDTQYF. As DNA, the CDR3 is TGTGCCAGCAGCCAAGATTATCGTTTGGCTAGCGGCTACACAGATACGCAGTATTTT.

The V gene is TRBV9, the J gene TRBJ2-1, with D uncertain. V shed 1 base and J shed 1 base, with 9 bases lying between them. CDR1 and CDR2 from the germline V gene are SGDLS and YYNGEE. There are 15 residues in the CDR3. The CDR3 loop reads CASSVRVSSYNEQFF. Here the CDR3 DNA reads TGTGCCAGCAGCGTAAGGGTGTCATCCTACAATGAGCAGTTCTTC.

This chain connects TRBV5-1 to TRBJ2-6; 7 nucleotides line up with TRBD1. Germline assignment: CDR1 SGHRS and CDR2 YFSETQ. V gave up 4 bases and J gave up 11 bases; unmatched junction bases: 12. This CDR3 contains 15 residues. The CDR3 region is CASSVPTGSYDVLTF. DNA of the CDR3: TGCGCCAGCAGCGTACCGACAGGGTCCTATGACGTCCTGACTTTC.

The chain combines TRBV27 with TRBJ2-6; TRBD1 matches at 9 bases. The V segment lost 2 bases and the J segment 0 bases; nucleotides outside the gene matches: 2. Germline-derived CDR1 and CDR2 are MNHEY and SMNVEV (reference sequence). The CDR3 runs 17 residues. The CDR3 bases are TGTGCCAGCAGTTTAGGGACAGGGTCCTCTGGGGCCAACGTCCTGACTTTC. Its protein is CASSLGTGSSGANVLTF.

This clonotype was observed once. The chain couples TRBV15 to TRBJ1-3; the D gene is possibly TRBD1 (6 bases). Germline V gene lookup returns CDR1 LNHNV and CDR2 YYDKDF (reference sequence). The CDR3 totals 15 residues. The ends were cut back, 0 bases at V and 5 bases at J, with 11 bases in the middle. CDR3 nucleotides: TGTGCCACCAGCAGAGAAGGTGGGGGCCGAAACACCATATATTTT. It codes for CATSREGGGRNTIYF.

This clonotype turned up a few times. The J gene is TRBJ2-7, the V gene TRBV12-3 or TRBV12-4, with TRBD2 identical over 9 bases. The J call may be in error: the DNA end matches TRBJ2-5 better. This CDR3 is built from 14 residues. The CDR3 spells CASTLSGGYETQYF. In DNA, the CDR3 is TGTGCCAGCACCTTAAGCGGGGGGTATGAGACCCAGTACTTC.

This clonotype was seen a handful of times. The CDR3 here is CASSQDRRASGSSYNEQYF. The CDR3, as DNA: TGCGCCAGCAGCCAAGATCGTCGGGCTAGCGGGAGCTCCTACAATGAGCAGTACTTC. The chain links TRBV4-3 to TRBJ2-7; 10 positions agree with TRBD2. Germline V lookup: CDR1 LGHNA, CDR2 YSLEER. The V gene end was trimmed by 0 bases and the J gene end by 7 bases; junction bases not matched to a gene: 18. The CDR3 covers 19 residues.

The chain carries TRBV29-1 and TRBJ2-1, with a tentative D call TRBD2 (5 bases). This CDR3 contains 13 residues. Germline loops: CDR1 SQVTM, CDR2 ANQGSEA. The V end was cut by 6 bases, the J end by 1 base, with 10 bases between. The CDR3, as DNA: TGCAGCGTCAGAGGGATTTCCTACAATGAGCAGTTCTTC. This gives the protein CSVRGISYNEQFF.

This clonotype was counted ten times or more. Possible read error: a much larger clone is one base away. The chain has TRBV19 and TRBJ2-7; a possible D gene is TRBD2 (6 bases). CDR3 length equals 14 residues. Germline V CDR1 and CDR2: LNHDA, SQIVND (reference sequence). The DNA for the CDR3 is TGTGCCAGTAGTATAGGCGGGACCACCTATGAGCAGTACTTC. Residues: CASSIGGTTYEQYF.